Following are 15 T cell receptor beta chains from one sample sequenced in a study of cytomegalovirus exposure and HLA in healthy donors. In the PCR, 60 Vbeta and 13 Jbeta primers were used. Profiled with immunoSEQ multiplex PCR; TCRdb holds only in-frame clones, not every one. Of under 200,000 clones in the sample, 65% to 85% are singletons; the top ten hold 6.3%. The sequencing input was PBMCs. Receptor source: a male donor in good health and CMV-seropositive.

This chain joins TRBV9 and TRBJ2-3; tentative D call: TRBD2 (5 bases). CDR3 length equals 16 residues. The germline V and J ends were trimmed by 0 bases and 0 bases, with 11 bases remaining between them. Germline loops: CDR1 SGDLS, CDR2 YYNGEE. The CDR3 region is CASSVAGGSSTDTQYF. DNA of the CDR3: TGTGCCAGCAGCGTAGCGGGCGGGTCTAGCACAGATACGCAGTATTTT.

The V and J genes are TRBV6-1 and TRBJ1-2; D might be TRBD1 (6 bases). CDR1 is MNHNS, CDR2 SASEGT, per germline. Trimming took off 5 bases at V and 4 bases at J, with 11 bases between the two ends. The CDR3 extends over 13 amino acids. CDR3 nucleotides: TGTGCCAGCAGTTTGGACAGATTCTATGGCTACACCTTC. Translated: CASSLDRFYGYTF.

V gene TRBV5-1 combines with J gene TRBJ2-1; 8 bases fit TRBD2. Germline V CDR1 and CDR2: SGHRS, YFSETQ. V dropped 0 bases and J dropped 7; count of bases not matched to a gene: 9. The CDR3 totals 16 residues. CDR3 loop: CASSLVTGLETNEQFF. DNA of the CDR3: TGCGCCAGCAGCTTGGTTACGGGACTAGAGACAAATGAGCAGTTCTTC. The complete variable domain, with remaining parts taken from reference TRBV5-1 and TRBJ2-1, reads KAGVTQTPRYLIKTRGQQVTLSCSPISGHRSVSWYQQTPGQGLQFLFEYFSETQRNKGNFPGRFSGRQFSNSRSEMNVSTLELGDSALYLCASSLVTGLETNEQFFGPGTRLTVL.

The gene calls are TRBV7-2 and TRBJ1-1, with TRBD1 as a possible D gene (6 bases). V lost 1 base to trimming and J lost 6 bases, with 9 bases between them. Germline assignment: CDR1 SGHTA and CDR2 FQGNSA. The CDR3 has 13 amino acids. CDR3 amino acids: CASSLDWGPEAFF. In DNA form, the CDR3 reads TGTGCCAGCAGCTTAGATTGGGGGCCTGAAGCTTTCTTT.

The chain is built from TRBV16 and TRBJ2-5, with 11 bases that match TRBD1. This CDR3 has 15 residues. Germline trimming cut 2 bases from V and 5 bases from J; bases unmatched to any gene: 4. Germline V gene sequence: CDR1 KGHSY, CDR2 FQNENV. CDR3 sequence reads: CASSQGQGAGETQYF. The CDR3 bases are TGTGCCAGCAGCCAAGGACAGGGGGCAGGCGAGACCCAGTACTTC.

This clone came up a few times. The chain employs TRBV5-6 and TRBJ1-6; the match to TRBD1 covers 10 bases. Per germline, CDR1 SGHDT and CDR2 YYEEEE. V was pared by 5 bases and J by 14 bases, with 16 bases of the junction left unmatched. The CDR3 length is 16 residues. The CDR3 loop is CASSGLRDRGGLALHF. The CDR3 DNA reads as TGTGCCAGCAGTGGGCTTAGGGACAGGGGAGGGTTGGCCCTCCACTTT.

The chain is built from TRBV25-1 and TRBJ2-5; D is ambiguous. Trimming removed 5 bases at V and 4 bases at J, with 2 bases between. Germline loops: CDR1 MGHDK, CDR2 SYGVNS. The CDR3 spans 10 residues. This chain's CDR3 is CASSLETQYF. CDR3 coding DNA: TGTGCCAGCAGTCTAGAGACCCAGTACTTC.

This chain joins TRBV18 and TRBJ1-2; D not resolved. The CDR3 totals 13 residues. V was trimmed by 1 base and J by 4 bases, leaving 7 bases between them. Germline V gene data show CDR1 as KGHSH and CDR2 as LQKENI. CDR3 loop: CASSPLILYGYTF. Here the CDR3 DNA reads TGTGCCAGCTCACCACTAATCCTCTATGGCTACACCTTC.

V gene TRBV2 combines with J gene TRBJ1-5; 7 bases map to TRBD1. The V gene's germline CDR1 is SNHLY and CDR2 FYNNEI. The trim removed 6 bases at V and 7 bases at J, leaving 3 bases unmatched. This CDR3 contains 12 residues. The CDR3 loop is CASSRTGQPQHF. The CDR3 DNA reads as TGTGCCAGCAGCCGGACAGGACAGCCCCAGCATTTT. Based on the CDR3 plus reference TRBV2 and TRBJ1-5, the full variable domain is EPEVTQTPSHQVTQMGQEVILRCVPISNHLYFYWYRQILGQKVEFLVSFYNNEISEKSEIFDDQFSVERPDGSNFTLKIRSTKLEDSAMYFCASSRTGQPQHFGDGTRLSIL.

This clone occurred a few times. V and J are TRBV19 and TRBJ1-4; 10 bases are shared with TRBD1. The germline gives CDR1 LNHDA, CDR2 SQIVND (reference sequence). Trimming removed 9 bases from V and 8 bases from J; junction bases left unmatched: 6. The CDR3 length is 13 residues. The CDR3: CASGQGEEEKLFF. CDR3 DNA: TGTGCCAGCGGACAGGGGGAGGAAGAAAAACTGTTTTTT.

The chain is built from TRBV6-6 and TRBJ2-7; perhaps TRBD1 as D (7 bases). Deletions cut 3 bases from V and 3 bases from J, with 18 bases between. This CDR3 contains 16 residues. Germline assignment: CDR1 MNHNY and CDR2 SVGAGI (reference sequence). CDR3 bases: TGTGCCAGCAGTTATCCAAAGGGGGCTAGCGACTACGAGCAGTACTTC. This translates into CASSYPKGASDYEQYF.

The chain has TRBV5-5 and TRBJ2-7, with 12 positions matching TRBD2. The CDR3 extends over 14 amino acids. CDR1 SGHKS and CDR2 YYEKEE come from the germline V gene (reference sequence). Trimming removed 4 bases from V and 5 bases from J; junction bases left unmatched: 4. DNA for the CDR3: TGTGCCAGCAGCCTAGCGGGAGGGCCCGACGAGCAGTACTTC. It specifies CASSLAGGPDEQYF.

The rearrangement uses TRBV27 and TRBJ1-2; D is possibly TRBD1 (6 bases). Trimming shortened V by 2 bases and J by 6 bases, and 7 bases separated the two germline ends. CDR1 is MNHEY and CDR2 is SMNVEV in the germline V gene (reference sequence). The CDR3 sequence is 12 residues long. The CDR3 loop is CASSLQGNGYTF. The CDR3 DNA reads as TGTGCCAGCAGTTTACAGGGGAATGGCTACACCTTC.

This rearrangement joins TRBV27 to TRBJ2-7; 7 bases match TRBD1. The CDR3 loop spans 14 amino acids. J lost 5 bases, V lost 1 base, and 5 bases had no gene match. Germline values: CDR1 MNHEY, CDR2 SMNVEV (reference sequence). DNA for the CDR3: TGTGCCAGCAGTTTATTACAGGGGCTCAACGAGCAGTACTTC. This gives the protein CASSLLQGLNEQYF.

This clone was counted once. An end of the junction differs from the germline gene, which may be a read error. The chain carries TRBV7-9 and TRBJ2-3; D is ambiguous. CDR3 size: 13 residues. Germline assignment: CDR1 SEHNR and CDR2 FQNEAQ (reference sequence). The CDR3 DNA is TGTTCCAGCTCCGGGTCTCTCACAGATACGCAGTATTTT. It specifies CSSSGSLTDTQYF.